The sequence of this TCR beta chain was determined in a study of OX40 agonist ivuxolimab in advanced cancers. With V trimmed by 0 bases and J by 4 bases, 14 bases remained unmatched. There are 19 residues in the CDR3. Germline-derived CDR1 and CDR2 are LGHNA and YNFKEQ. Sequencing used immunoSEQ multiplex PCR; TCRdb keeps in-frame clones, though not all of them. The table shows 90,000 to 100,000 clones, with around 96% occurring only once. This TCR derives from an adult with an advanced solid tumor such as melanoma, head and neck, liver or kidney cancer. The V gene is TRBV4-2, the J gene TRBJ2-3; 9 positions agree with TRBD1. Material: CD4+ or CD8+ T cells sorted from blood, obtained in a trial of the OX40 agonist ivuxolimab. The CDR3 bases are TGTGCCAGCAGCCAAGAGTGGTCGGACAGGGGCCAAGAGGCAGATACGCAGTATTTT. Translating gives CASSQEWSDRGQEADTQYF.